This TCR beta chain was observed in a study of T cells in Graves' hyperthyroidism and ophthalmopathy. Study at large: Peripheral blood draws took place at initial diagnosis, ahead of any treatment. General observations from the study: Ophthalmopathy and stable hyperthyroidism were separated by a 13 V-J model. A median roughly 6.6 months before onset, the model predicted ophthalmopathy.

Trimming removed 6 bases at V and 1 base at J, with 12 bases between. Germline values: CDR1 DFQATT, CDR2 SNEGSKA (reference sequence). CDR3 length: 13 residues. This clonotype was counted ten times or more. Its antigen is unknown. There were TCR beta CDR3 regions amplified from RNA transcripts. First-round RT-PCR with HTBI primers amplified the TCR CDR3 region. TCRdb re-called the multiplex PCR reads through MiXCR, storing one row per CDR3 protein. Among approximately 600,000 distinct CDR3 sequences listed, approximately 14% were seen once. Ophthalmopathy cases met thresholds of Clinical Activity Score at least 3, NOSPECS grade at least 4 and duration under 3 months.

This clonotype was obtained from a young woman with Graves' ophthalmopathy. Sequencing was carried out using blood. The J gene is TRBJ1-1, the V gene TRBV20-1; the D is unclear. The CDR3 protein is CSAGRSSNTEAFF. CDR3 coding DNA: TGCAGTGCAGGCAGATCCTCGAACACTGAAGCTTTCTTT.